This T cell receptor beta chain came from a study of Ad26.COV2.S vaccination and SARS-CoV-2 variants. Study-level background: Trial arm assignment for the donor was COV1001 Ad26.COV2.S. Regarding the study as a whole: Across vaccine and placebo recipients, the breadth of non-spike TCRs was similar. An underestimation of total T cell responses may have resulted from the TCR breadth and depth analyses.

This table comes from immunoSEQ multiplex PCR, and its TCRdb copy is limited to in-frame clones, with some not included. The table has 380,000 or so clones, around 82% seen once; the top ten hold about 7.4%. CDR1 is SGHNT and CDR2 is YENEEA in the germline V gene. V gave up 5 bases and J gave up 2 bases, with 15 bases separating them. CDR3 length: 15 residues. As for treatment: around 19 received Ad26.COV2.S at low or high dose, single or two shots; roughly five received placebo; per-sample allocation not given. Sampling was done on day 63 after the first vaccine or placebo injection. Comments on this clone: The antigen remains unidentified.

The chain employs TRBV11-3 and TRBJ2-5; D tentatively fits TRBD1 or TRBD2 (5 bases each). Sequenced material: peripheral blood, taken in a trial of Ad26.COV2.S vaccine versus placebo. The source of this sequence is a person between 18 and 60 years old who received the Ad26.COV2.S COVID-19 vaccine or a placebo. This chain's CDR3 is CASSQAGALQETQYF. CDR3 sequence (DNA): TGTGCCAGCAGCCAGGCCGGGGCCTTGCAAGAGACCCAGTACTTC.